This TCR beta chain was obtained from a study of OX40 agonist ivuxolimab in advanced cancers. Whole-study context: Patients received ivuxolimab, an intravenous treatment, every 2 weeks at 0.01 to 10 mg/kg. The study reported partial responses in three patients: one hepatocellular carcinoma, two cutaneous melanoma.

A word on this clone: The antigen is not known.

Study results and caveats: Among expanded peripheral T cells, antigen specificity went undetermined.

TCRdb's table, derived via immunoSEQ multiplex PCR, lists solely in-frame clones and lacks some. The sample records 81,000 or so clones, about 92% being singletons. Germline CDR1 is MNHEY and CDR2 is SVGAGI. The germline V and J ends were trimmed by 6 bases and 11 bases, with 16 bases remaining between them. CDR3 length: 12 amino acids. This clonotype was sampled from an adult with an advanced solid tumor such as melanoma, head and neck, liver or kidney cancer. The rearrangement joins TRBV6-5 to TRBJ2-5, with D tentatively TRBD2 (7 bases). The source material was CD4+ or CD8+ T cells sorted from blood, sampled in a trial of the OX40 agonist ivuxolimab. In DNA form, the CDR3 reads TGTGCCAGCAGCGGGGGGCGCGAAGGGCAGTACTTC. This codes for CASSGGREGQYF.